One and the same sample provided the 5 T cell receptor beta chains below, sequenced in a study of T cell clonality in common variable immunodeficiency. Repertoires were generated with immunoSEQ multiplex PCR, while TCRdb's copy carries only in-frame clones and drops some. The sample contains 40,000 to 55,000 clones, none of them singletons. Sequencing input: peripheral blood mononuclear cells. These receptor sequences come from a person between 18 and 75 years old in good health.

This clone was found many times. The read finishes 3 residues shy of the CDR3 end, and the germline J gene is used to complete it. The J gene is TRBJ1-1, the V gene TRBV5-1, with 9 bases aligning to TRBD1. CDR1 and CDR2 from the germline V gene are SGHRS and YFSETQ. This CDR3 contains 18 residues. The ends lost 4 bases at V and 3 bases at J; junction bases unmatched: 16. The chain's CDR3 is CASSSLGGDRGSYTEAFF. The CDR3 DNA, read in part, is TGCGCCAGCAGCAGCTTGGGGGGAGACAGGGGGTCATACACTGAA.

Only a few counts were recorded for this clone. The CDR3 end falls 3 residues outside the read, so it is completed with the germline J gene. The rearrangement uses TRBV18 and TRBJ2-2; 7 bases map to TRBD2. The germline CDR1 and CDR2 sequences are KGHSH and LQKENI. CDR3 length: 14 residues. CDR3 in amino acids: CASSPRGIGEKLFF. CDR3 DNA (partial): TGTGCCAGCTCACCGCGGGGGATTGGTGAAAAG.

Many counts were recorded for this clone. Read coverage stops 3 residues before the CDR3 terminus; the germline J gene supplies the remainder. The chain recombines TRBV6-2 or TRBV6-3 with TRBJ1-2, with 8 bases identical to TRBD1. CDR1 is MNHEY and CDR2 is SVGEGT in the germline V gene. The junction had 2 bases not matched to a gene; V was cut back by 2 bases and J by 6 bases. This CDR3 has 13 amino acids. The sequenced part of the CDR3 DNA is TGTGCCAGCAGTTACAGGACAGGGAATGGC. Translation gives CASSYRTGNG. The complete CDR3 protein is CASSYRTGNGYTF.

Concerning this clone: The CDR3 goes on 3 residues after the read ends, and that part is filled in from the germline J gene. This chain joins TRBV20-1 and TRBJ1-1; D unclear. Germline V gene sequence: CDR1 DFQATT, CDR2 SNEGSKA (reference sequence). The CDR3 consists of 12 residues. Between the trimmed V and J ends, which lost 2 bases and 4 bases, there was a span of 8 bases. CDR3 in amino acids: CSARRRVTEAFF. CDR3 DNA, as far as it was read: TGCAGTGCTAGAAGGAGGGTCACTGAA.

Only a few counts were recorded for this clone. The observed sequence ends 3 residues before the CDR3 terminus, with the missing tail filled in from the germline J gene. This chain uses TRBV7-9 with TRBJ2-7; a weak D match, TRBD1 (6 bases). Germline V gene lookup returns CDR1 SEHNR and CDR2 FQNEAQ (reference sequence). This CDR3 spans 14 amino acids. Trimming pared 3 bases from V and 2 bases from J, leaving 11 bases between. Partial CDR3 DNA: TGTGCCAGCAGCTTTCGACAGGAGACCTACGAG. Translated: CASSFRQETYE. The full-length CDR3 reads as CASSFRQETYEQYF.